The 27 T cell receptor beta chains listed next were all sequenced from one sample in a study of T-cell memory formation after mild COVID-19. TCRdb redid the calling of the 5' RACE reads with MiXCR, one entry per CDR3 protein. The table includes hundreds of thousands of distinct CDR3 sequences, roughly 22% detected once. Sequences were obtained from PBMCs or a T cell subset sorted from them (not recorded which). Receptors were obtained from an adult woman who had mild COVID-19 (a few samples of this study predate the infection). Cell type and time point are not known.

The chain uses TRBV4-3 and TRBJ2-3, with D perhaps TRBD2 (6 bases). The CDR3 spans 16 residues. CDR1 is LGHNA, CDR2 YSLEER, per germline. Deletions cut 0 bases from V and 3 bases from J, with 13 bases between. The CDR3, as DNA: TGCGCCAGCAGCCAAGAATCTAGCGTTAGAACAGATACGCAGTATTTT. Protein sequence: CASSQESSVRTDTQYF.

V gene TRBV7-2 combines with J gene TRBJ2-1, with D maybe TRBD1 (6 bases). The length of the CDR3 is 17 residues. Per the germline V gene, CDR1 is SGHTA and CDR2 is FQGNSA. V was shortened by 4 bases and J by 3 bases, with 19 bases between the two germline ends. The CDR3 nucleotides are TGTGCCAGCAGCTACGAATTGAGGGGACAAGTCTACAATGAGCAGTTCTTC. Translated: CASSYELRGQVYNEQFF.

The rearrangement uses TRBV12-3 or TRBV12-4 and TRBJ1-2; D unclear. V was cut by 1 base and J by 8 bases, with 14 bases left in between. This CDR3 is built from 14 residues. The CDR3 spells CASSLGTNVDGYTF. For the CDR3, the DNA is TGTGCCAGCAGTTTAGGGACGAACGTCGACGGCTACACCTTC.

This clonotype occurred many times. This chain joins TRBV6-5 and TRBJ2-7; 10 nucleotides agree with TRBD1. The V gene's germline CDR1 is MNHEY and CDR2 SVGAGI. With V trimmed by 6 bases and J by 4 bases, 9 bases remained unmatched. This CDR3 contains 15 residues. In DNA, the CDR3 is TGTGCCAGCAGCTCAACCGGGACAGGGGTTTACGAGCAGTACTTC. This encodes CASSSTGTGVYEQYF.

This chain connects TRBV10-3 to TRBJ2-7, with 8 bases matching TRBD2. CDR3 length equals 12 residues. The germline CDR1 and CDR2 sequences are ENHRY and SYGVKD. With 10 bases clipped from V and 7 bases from J, the junction kept 9 bases outside the gene matches. The CDR3 coding sequence is TGTGCCACGAGAGCGGGAGCTGAAGAGCAGTACTTC. This sequence encodes CATRAGAEEQYF.

The table lists this clonotype with a few counts. The rearrangement links TRBV7-8 to TRBJ2-7; D call uncertain. The V and J ends lost 8 bases and 0 bases respectively, with 11 bases between them. The germline V gene has CDR1 SGHVS and CDR2 FQNEAQ. This CDR3 is built from 13 residues. The DNA for the CDR3 is TGTGCCAGCGCCCAGTCTAGCTCCTACGAGCAGTACTTC. Translating it yields CASAQSSSYEQYF.

This clonotype has more than one count but fewer than ten. The CDR3 DNA is TGTGCCAGCAGTTTCGCGGACAGCGGGAACACTGAAGCTTTCTTT. Translation gives CASSFADSGNTEAFF. The V and J genes are TRBV12-3 or TRBV12-4 and TRBJ1-1, with TRBD1 as a possible D gene (6 bases). Trimming left V 3 bases short and J 1 base short, with 12 bases between. The CDR3 consists of 15 residues.

The gene calls are TRBV5-1 and TRBJ2-2; D gene uncertain. Trimming removed 2 bases from V and 4 bases from J, with 6 bases in between. Germline assignment: CDR1 SGHRS and CDR2 YFSETQ. The CDR3 contains 13 residues. The CDR3 sequence is CASSFLTTGELFF. CDR3 bases: TGCGCCAGCAGCTTCCTAACCACCGGGGAGCTGTTTTTT.

V usage is TRBV15 and J usage is TRBJ2-7; D is perhaps TRBD2 (5 bases). There are 16 residues in the CDR3. The germline V and J ends were trimmed by 1 base and 3 bases, with 16 bases remaining between them. Germline lookup yields CDR1 LNHNV and CDR2 YYDKDF (reference sequence). CDR3 nucleotide sequence: TGTGCCACCAGCAGAGCAGGTGCCGGGGAGTACTACGAGCAGTACTTC. Translating gives CATSRAGAGEYYEQYF.

The V gene is TRBV6-5, the J gene TRBJ1-2, with D maybe TRBD1 (5 bases). V gave up 5 bases and J gave up 8 bases, with 21 bases separating them. CDR3 length: 15 amino acids. Germline CDR1 reads MNHEY; CDR2 reads SVGAGI. Here the CDR3 DNA reads TGTGCCAGCAGTCCACTCGGGGCAGTCCCCAACGGCTACACCTTC. This translates into CASSPLGAVPNGYTF.

This clonotype turned up a few times. The CDR3 sequence: CASTPRKSAEAFF. CDR3 in DNA: TGTGCCAGCACCCCTCGAAAAAGCGCTGAAGCTTTCTTT. This chain links TRBV2 with TRBJ1-1; D is unclear. V lost 7 bases to trimming and J lost 6 bases, with 15 bases between them. This CDR3 region has 13 residues. The germline gives CDR1 SNHLY, CDR2 FYNNEI.

CDR3 sequence (DNA): TGTGCCAGCTCACCACGGGGGATCGGGGAGGCTGAGCAGTTCTTC. It yields the protein CASSPRGIGEAEQFF. The V call is TRBV18, the J call TRBJ2-1; tentative D call: TRBD2 (6 bases). The CDR3 spans 15 residues. Trimming stripped 1 base from V and 9 bases from J, with 16 bases between. Per germline, CDR1 KGHSH and CDR2 LQKENI.

There are a few counts of this clonotype. This chain uses TRBV3-1 with TRBJ2-7; a possible D gene is TRBD1 (6 bases). The CDR3 contains 15 residues. V was shortened by 0 bases and J by 5 bases, with 14 bases between the two germline ends. CDR1 LGHDT and CDR2 YNNKEL come from the germline V gene (reference sequence). CDR3 loop: CASSQDRARGDEQYF. CDR3 DNA: TGTGCCAGCAGCCAAGATCGAGCCAGGGGTGACGAGCAGTACTTC.

This clonotype was seen just once. As DNA, the CDR3 is TGTGCCACCAGTCTCATCGGGACAGCAGATACGCAGTATTTT. Encoded protein: CATSLIGTADTQYF. The chain uses TRBV24-1 and TRBJ2-3, with 7 bases aligning to TRBD1. Per germline, CDR1 KGHDR and CDR2 SFDVKD. V trimming: 6 bases; J trimming: 4 bases; junction bases outside the gene matches: 6. The CDR3 is 14 residues long.

The V and J genes are TRBV21-1 and TRBJ2-4; TRBD2, as called in the table, went unchecked against the DNA. TRBV21-1 is a pseudogene. The CDR3 has 19 amino acids. The CDR3 nucleotides are TGTGCCAGCAGCAGAGATGGTAGCGGGAGGGCCGGAGCCAAAAACATTCAGTACTTC. It encodes CASSRDGSGRAGAKNIQYF.

There are a few counts of this clonotype. The chain links TRBV18 to TRBJ1-4; 8 bases agree with TRBD1. The CDR3 runs 17 residues. Unmatched junction bases numbered 14, after V lost 3 bases and J lost 8 bases. CDR1 and CDR2 from the germline V gene are KGHSH and LQKENI. The DNA for the CDR3 is TGTGCCAGCTCACCTCCCTATGGGACAGGTCGGGGAGAAAAACTGTTTTTT. This sequence encodes CASSPPYGTGRGEKLFF. The entire variable domain, with the rest obtained from reference TRBV18 and TRBJ1-4, is as follows: NAGVMQNPRHLVRRRGQEARLRCSPMKGHSHVYWYRQLPEEGLKFMVYLQKENIIDESGMPKERFSAEFPKEGPSILRIQQVVRGDSAAYFCASSPPYGTGRGEKLFFGSGTQLSVL.

The V and J genes are TRBV24-1 and TRBJ1-2, with D maybe TRBD1 (6 bases). V shed 5 bases and J shed 4 bases, with 13 bases lying between them. The CDR3 extends over 14 amino acids. Germline lookup yields CDR1 KGHDR and CDR2 SFDVKD. The CDR3 DNA sequence: TGTGCCACCAGTGGTAACAGGGACTTCTATGGCTACACCTTC. It specifies CATSGNRDFYGYTF.

The J gene is TRBJ1-4, the V gene TRBV25-1, with D maybe TRBD1 (5 bases). The V end lost 2 bases, the J end lost 7 bases, and 5 bases lay between the germline ends. This CDR3 spans 12 amino acids. In germline, CDR1 is MGHDK, CDR2 SYGVNS. CDR3 protein: CASSEDSEKLFF. CDR3 sequence (DNA): TGTGCCAGCAGTGAAGACAGTGAAAAACTGTTTTTT.

V is TRBV3-1 and J is TRBJ2-1; no clear D. The CDR3 has 15 residues. CDR1 and CDR2 from the germline V gene are LGHDT and YNNKEL (reference sequence). V lost 3 bases and J lost 2, with 11 bases in between. In DNA, the CDR3 is TGTGCCAGCAGCCACGGCGGAACCACCTACAATGAGCAGTTCTTC. It specifies CASSHGGTTYNEQFF.

This clonotype has more than one count but fewer than ten. The V and J genes are TRBV29-1 and TRBJ2-1; D call uncertain. Germline V gene sequence: CDR1 SQVTM, CDR2 ANQGSEA. This CDR3 has 11 amino acids. The V gene lost 4 bases and the J gene lost 6 bases, with 7 bases spanning the gap. CDR3 sequence reads: CSVVPPNEQFF. The CDR3 nucleotides are TGCAGCGTTGTACCCCCCAATGAGCAGTTCTTC.

This clonotype was observed a few times. The chain has TRBV7-9 and TRBJ2-3; maybe TRBD1 (5 bases). Germline V gene data show CDR1 as SEHNR and CDR2 as FQNEAQ (reference sequence). The germline V and J ends were trimmed by 2 bases and 6 bases, with 15 bases remaining between them. The CDR3 is made up of 15 amino acids. The CDR3 DNA follows: TGTGCCAGCAGCTTACAGGGTTCGGCGGCGGATACGCAGTATTTT. This encodes CASSLQGSAADTQYF.

J is TRBJ1-2 and V is TRBV5-6, with D maybe TRBD1 (6 bases). The V end was cut by 4 bases, the J end by 5 bases, with 18 bases between. The CDR3 covers 15 residues. CDR1 is SGHDT, CDR2 YYEEEE, per germline. The CDR3 spells CASSPQGNTPYGYTF. CDR3 coding DNA: TGTGCCAGCAGCCCACAGGGCAACACCCCATATGGCTACACCTTC.

The table lists this clonotype with a few counts. The chain links TRBV4-2 to TRBJ1-2; 8 nucleotides line up with TRBD1. The CDR3 is 16 amino acids. The junction had 5 bases not matched to a gene; V was cut back by 0 bases and J by 2 bases. Germline values: CDR1 LGHNA, CDR2 YNFKEQ. CDR3 nucleotide sequence: TGTGCCAGCAGCCAAGAAGGGACAGGTAGAAACTATGGCTACACCTTC. It translates to CASSQEGTGRNYGYTF.

This rearrangement joins TRBV5-1 to TRBJ2-5; possibly TRBD1 for D (6 bases). The CDR3 runs 13 residues. The germline CDR1 and CDR2 sequences are SGHRS and YFSETQ. Trimming cost V 6 bases and J 4 bases, with 13 bases left between them. CDR3 in amino acids: CASKAGERETQYF. The CDR3 DNA is TGCGCCAGCAAGGCAGGGGAGAGAGAGACCCAGTACTTC.

This chain joins TRBV7-8 and TRBJ2-1; no definite D call. Germline lookup yields CDR1 SGHVS and CDR2 FQNEAQ. This CDR3 contains 15 residues. V was shortened by 2 bases and J by 3 bases, with 11 bases between the two germline ends. The CDR3 region is CASSLMVLLYNEQFF. The CDR3 DNA reads TGTGCCAGCAGCTTAATGGTCTTGCTCTACAATGAGCAGTTCTTC.

This clonotype was found a few times. The chain recombines TRBV4-1 with TRBJ2-5; 8 bases line up with TRBD1. V was pared by 2 bases and J by 4 bases, with 9 bases of the junction left unmatched. The length of the CDR3 is 16 residues. The germline CDR1 and CDR2 sequences are MGHRA and YSYEKL. The CDR3 region is CASSQLLLTGAETQYF. The CDR3 nucleotides read TGCGCCAGCAGCCAACTACTACTGACAGGGGCAGAGACCCAGTACTTC.

The rearrangement uses TRBV25-1 and TRBJ2-7; possibly TRBD2 for D (5 bases). This CDR3 comprises 13 residues. Trimming took 3 bases from V and 4 from J, leaving 10 bases between them. The germline CDR1 and CDR2 sequences are MGHDK and SYGVNS. This CDR3 is CASSDPAAYEQYF. The DNA of the CDR3 is TGTGCCAGCAGTGATCCAGCGGCGTACGAGCAGTACTTC.